The 25 T cell receptor beta chains in this list originate from one sample, sequenced in a study of tumour-infiltrating T cells in Burkitt lymphoma. TCRdb keeps only in-frame clones here, not all; method: immunoSEQ multiplex PCR. Among some 13,000 clones listed, 85% were seen once. The sequenced sample consisted of tumor tissue. These TCRs come from a human donor with diffuse large B-cell lymphoma.

The chain joins TRBV4-3 to TRBJ1-1; D gene uncertain. V lost 6 bases, J lost 5 bases, and 13 bases lay in between. The CDR3 loop spans 13 amino acids. From germline, CDR1 is LGHNA and CDR2 YSLEER. For the CDR3, the DNA is TGCGCCAGCAGGCTCGGGAGGGTGACTGAAGCTTTCTTT. Protein product: CASRLGRVTEAFF.

The rearrangement joins TRBV19 to TRBJ2-2, with 10 bases lining up with TRBD2. CDR3 length: 19 amino acids. The germline CDR1 and CDR2 sequences are LNHDA and SQIVND (reference sequence). V shed 3 bases and J 5 bases; nucleotides not matched to a gene: 15. In nucleotides, the CDR3 is TGTGCCAGTAGTATCCGGATAGGTTTTAGCGGGGGGCGGACCGGGGAGCTGTTTTTT. It translates to CASSIRIGFSGGRTGELFF.

CDR3 protein: CASSVEVDMNTEAFF. CDR3 nucleotide sequence: TGTGCCAGCAGCGTAGAGGTAGACATGAACACTGAAGCTTTCTTT. This chain joins TRBV9 and TRBJ1-1; D unclear. CDR3 length: 15 residues. Germline lookup yields CDR1 SGDLS and CDR2 YYNGEE. The V and J ends lost 0 bases and 0 bases respectively, with 9 bases between them.

This clone was seen once. The chain combines TRBV28 with TRBJ2-7; unclear D gene. Germline-derived CDR1 and CDR2 are MDHEN and SYDVKM. V gave up 4 bases and J gave up 5 bases, with 9 bases separating them. There are 12 residues in the CDR3. CDR3 region: CASSYPPHEQYF. The CDR3 coding sequence is TGTGCCAGCAGTTACCCCCCCCACGAGCAGTACTTC.

The chain links TRBV19 to TRBJ2-1, with D hard to call. The CDR3 is 12 amino acids. From germline, CDR1 is LNHDA and CDR2 SQIVND (reference sequence). Trimming left V 5 bases short and J 0 bases short, with 2 bases between. This CDR3 is CASSPSYNEQFF. In nucleotides, the CDR3 is TGTGCCAGTAGTCCCTCCTACAATGAGCAGTTCTTC.

Here the CDR3 DNA reads TGTGCCAGCAGCTTAGCCCTAGCAGGGGGTTATAACTATGGCTACACCTTC. Its translation is CASSLALAGGYNYGYTF. This chain links TRBV11-2 with TRBJ1-2, with 7 nucleotides matching TRBD1. CDR1 SGHAT and CDR2 FQNNGV come from the germline V gene. J gave up 1 base and V 1 base, and 9 bases lay outside the gene matches. The CDR3 spans 17 residues.

The chain recombines TRBV27 with TRBJ1-1, with 7 bases lining up with TRBD1. V trimming: 5 bases; J trimming: 0 bases; junction bases outside the gene matches: 6. Germline loops: CDR1 MNHEY, CDR2 SMNVEV (reference sequence). The CDR3 runs 15 residues. The CDR3 loop reads CASSNMGQLNTEAFF. CDR3 nucleotide sequence: TGTGCCAGCAGTAATATGGGACAGTTGAACACTGAAGCTTTCTTT.

The rearrangement joins TRBV7-9 to TRBJ1-2; D might be TRBD1 (6 bases). Trimming took 5 bases from V and 4 from J, leaving 14 bases between them. CDR1 is SEHNR and CDR2 is FQNEAQ in the germline V gene (reference sequence). This CDR3 is 14 amino acids long. In nucleotides, the CDR3 is TGTGCCAGCAGCCCGCAGGGGCGGGCCTATGGCTACACCTTC. The encoded protein is CASSPQGRAYGYTF.

The rearrangement uses TRBV4-3 and TRBJ1-4; possibly TRBD1 for D (5 bases). This CDR3 has 15 amino acids. V was trimmed by 0 bases and J by 8 bases, leaving 13 bases between them. Germline-derived CDR1 and CDR2 are LGHNA and YSLEER. The CDR3 protein is CASSQDRQIPEKLFF. The CDR3 nucleotides are TGCGCCAGCAGCCAAGATCGACAGATACCGGAAAAACTGTTTTTT.

This chain links TRBV7-3 with TRBJ2-2; D perhaps matches TRBD2 (7 bases). Germline lookup yields CDR1 SGHTA and CDR2 FQGTGA. V was pared by 4 bases and J by 0 bases, with 15 bases between. The CDR3 is 17 amino acids. CDR3 sequence reads: CASSSRRGATNTGELFF. The DNA for the CDR3 is TGTGCCAGCAGCTCGAGACGGGGGGCCACGAACACCGGGGAGCTGTTTTTT.

The chain links TRBV29-1 to TRBJ2-3; D not resolved. The CDR3 extends over 13 amino acids. Germline CDR1 and CDR2: SQVTM and ANQGSEA. V dropped 7 bases and J dropped 0 bases, with 11 bases sitting between them. The CDR3 nucleotides read TGCAGCGCCTACACACCGAGCACAGATACGCAGTATTTT. Translation: CSAYTPSTDTQYF.

This chain connects TRBV5-3 to TRBJ2-3; 9 bases fit TRBD1. TRBV5-3 is flagged as an ORF with uncertain function. After removal of 4 bases from V and 1 base from J, the junction contained 7 bases not matched to a gene. This CDR3 spans 16 amino acids. The CDR3 DNA reads as TGTGCCAGAAGCGCCCCGGGACAGGGAGGCACAGATACGCAGTATTTT. Protein: CARSAPGQGGTDTQYF.

The chain is built from TRBV2 and TRBJ2-7; D is possibly TRBD1 (6 bases). The CDR3 runs to 13 residues. The germline gives CDR1 SNHLY, CDR2 FYNNEI. Trimming shortened V by 7 bases and J by 3 bases, and 13 bases separated the two germline ends. The CDR3 sequence is CASNPNRDYEQYF. CDR3 bases: TGTGCCAGCAACCCGAACAGGGACTACGAGCAGTACTTC. Complete variable domain (other parts from reference TRBV2 and TRBJ2-7): EPEVTQTPSHQVTQMGQEVILRCVPISNHLYFYWYRQILGQKVEFLVSFYNNEISEKSEIFDDQFSVERPDGSNFTLKIRSTKLEDSAMYFCASNPNRDYEQYFGPGTRLTVT.

The CDR3 loop is CASSLTGPGPLNQPQHF. For the CDR3, the DNA is TGTGCCAGCAGTTTAACTGGGCCGGGGCCCCTAAATCAGCCCCAGCATTTT. The rearrangement uses TRBV28 and TRBJ1-5; D perhaps matches TRBD1 (5 bases). This CDR3 is built from 17 residues. The germline V gene has CDR1 MDHEN and CDR2 SYDVKM. With 2 bases removed from V and 4 bases from J, the gap between germline ends came to 18 bases. Drawing the rest from reference TRBV28 and TRBJ1-5, the complete variable domain is DVKVTQSSRYLVKRTGEKVFLECVQDMDHENMFWYRQDPGLGLRLIYFSYDVKMKEKGDIPEGYSVSREKKERFSLILESASTNQTSMYLCASSLTGPGPLNQPQHFGDGTRLSIL.

The chain recombines TRBV11-2 with TRBJ1-2; D remains unclear. Per germline, CDR1 SGHAT and CDR2 FQNNGV. The CDR3 loop spans 13 amino acids. Trimming stripped 3 bases from V and 10 bases from J, with 15 bases between. CDR3 sequence reads: CASSFPGRVDYTF. CDR3 DNA sequence: TGTGCCAGCAGCTTTCCGGGAAGGGTTGACTACACCTTC.

The CDR3 sequence is CASSVATGSSYNSPLHF. As DNA, the CDR3 is TGTGCCAGCAGCGTAGCGACAGGGAGCTCCTATAATTCACCCCTCCACTTT. The chain is built from TRBV9 and TRBJ1-6; 7 bases agree with TRBD1. V shed 0 bases and J 0 bases; nucleotides not matched to a gene: 3. This CDR3 comprises 17 residues. Looked up from germline, CDR1 is SGDLS and CDR2 is YYNGEE.

The chain employs TRBV2 and TRBJ1-4, with no clear D. V lost 7 bases, J lost 8 bases, and 14 bases lay in between. Germline CDR1 is SNHLY and CDR2 is FYNNEI. This CDR3 is 13 amino acids long. CDR3: CASIVGEREKLFF. For the CDR3, the DNA is TGTGCCAGCATTGTGGGAGAAAGGGAAAAACTGTTTTTT.

V is TRBV29-1 and J is TRBJ1-2; 9 positions agree with TRBD1. Germline assignment: CDR1 SQVTM and CDR2 ANQGSEA. The ends lost 4 bases at V and 4 bases at J; junction bases unmatched: 1. The CDR3 covers 12 residues. This CDR3 reads CSVGDRVYGYTF. CDR3 coding DNA: TGCAGCGTTGGGGACAGGGTCTATGGCTACACCTTC.

This clone was counted once. CDR3 sequence (DNA): TGTGCCAGTTCCCCAGTGATCAGGGGGCATGGTGGCTACACCTTC. Translating it yields CASSPVIRGHGGYTF. The rearrangement uses TRBV6-5 and TRBJ1-2, with TRBD1 matching 8 bases. Germline assignment: CDR1 MNHEY and CDR2 SVGAGI. Germline trimming cut 9 bases from V and 7 bases from J; bases unmatched to any gene: 16. There are 15 residues in the CDR3.

The chain is built from TRBV4-3 and TRBJ2-1, with 11 positions matching TRBD2. The CDR3 consists of 17 residues. CDR1 LGHNA and CDR2 YSLEER come from the germline V gene. V trimming: 3 bases; J trimming: 0 bases; junction bases outside the gene matches: 4. The CDR3 protein is CASSQGLAVGSYNEQFF. CDR3 coding DNA: TGCGCCAGCAGCCAGGGACTAGCGGTTGGCTCCTACAATGAGCAGTTCTTC.

The chain recombines TRBV19 with TRBJ1-1; D gene ambiguous. The V end was cut by 5 bases, the J end by 0 bases, with 4 bases between. The CDR3 sequence is 12 residues long. CDR1 is LNHDA, CDR2 SQIVND, per germline (reference sequence). This chain's CDR3 is CASSELNTEAFF. The CDR3 DNA reads as TGTGCCAGTAGTGAGTTGAACACTGAAGCTTTCTTT.

CDR3 in amino acids: CASSDYRGNYGYTF. Written as DNA, the CDR3 is TGTGCCAGCAGTGATTATCGGGGGAACTATGGCTACACCTTC. This chain links TRBV2 with TRBJ1-2, with a weak D call TRBD1 (5 bases). The CDR3 extends over 14 amino acids. Germline V gives CDR1 SNHLY, CDR2 FYNNEI. V shed 3 bases and J shed 2 bases, with 10 bases lying between them.

The V call is TRBV7-2, the J call TRBJ2-7, with D perhaps being TRBD1 or TRBD2 (5 bases each). The CDR3 length is 15 residues. V was clipped by 8 bases and J by 0 bases, with 17 bases between them. Germline V CDR1 and CDR2: SGHTA, FQGNSA. CDR3 DNA: TGTGCCAGCGCATGGGGCGGGTCAGGCTCCTACGAGCAGTACTTC. Translation gives CASAWGGSGSYEQYF.

Comments on this clone: At one end the junction does not follow the germline gene, possibly because of a read error. This chain connects TRBV15 to TRBJ2-3, with 12 bases that match TRBD2. The germline V gene encodes CDR1 LNHNV and CDR2 YYDKDF (reference sequence). The CDR3 is made up of 19 amino acids. The CDR3 here is CATSRPGLAGIRVADTQYF. CDR3 bases: TGTGCTACCAGCAGACCCGGACTAGCGGGAATAAGGGTCGCAGATACGCAGTATTTT.

The rearrangement joins TRBV29-1 to TRBJ2-5; possible D gene TRBD2, 6 bases. This CDR3 is 11 amino acids long. CDR1 is SQVTM, CDR2 ANQGSEA, per germline. The germline V and J ends were trimmed by 5 bases and 11 bases, with 15 bases remaining between them. The CDR3 protein is CSVFLTREQYF. DNA for the CDR3: TGCAGCGTTTTCCTGACTAGAGAGCAGTACTTC.